The rows below give T cell receptor beta chains drawn from one sample of a study of T cells and Merkel cell carcinoma outcomes. The assay was immunoSEQ multiplex PCR, and TCRdb's table has in-frame clones only and misses some. This repertoire shows around 6,000 clones, 70% to 75% found once; its top ten account for over 11%. Source material: tumor tissue from Merkel cell carcinoma. The receptors were gathered from a human donor with Merkel cell carcinoma. Some clones in this sample may be carry-over from other donors' samples. Both conserved end residues are part of each CDR3. A D gene is named only where the DNA matches it firmly. Clone size is not always given. Where it is, it says once, few, many or a class for expanded clones.

d_call: -; j_call: TRBJ2-2; v_call: TRBV29-1; clone_size: -; cdr3_nt: TGCAGCGCAAGGACTGCGAACACCGGGGAGCTGTTTTTT; cdr3_aa: CSARTANTGELFF
d_call: TRBD2; j_call: TRBJ2-7; v_call: TRBV5-6; clone_size: once; cdr3_nt: TGTGCCAGCAGCTCGGGACTAGCCTACGAGCAGTACTTC; cdr3_aa: CASSSGLAYEQYF
d_call: -; j_call: TRBJ2-5; v_call: TRBV11-2; clone_size: -; cdr3_nt: TGTGCGCCCAGGGTGATGGGGCAAGAGACCCAGTACTTC; cdr3_aa: CAPRVMGQETQYF
d_call: TRBD1; j_call: TRBJ1-1; v_call: TRBV4-1; clone_size: -; cdr3_nt: TGCGCCAGCAGCCAAGAGGACAGGGGCCCTATGAACACTGAAGCTTTCTTT; cdr3_aa: CASSQEDRGPMNTEAFF
d_call: -; j_call: TRBJ2-7; v_call: TRBV10-3; clone_size: -; cdr3_nt: TGTGCCATCAGCGTCAAGGGAAACTACGAGCAGTACTTC; cdr3_aa: CAISVKGNYEQYF
d_call: -; j_call: TRBJ1-1; v_call: TRBV14; clone_size: -; cdr3_nt: TGTGCCAGCAGCCTTACGGAGGTCACTGAAGCTTTCTTT; cdr3_aa: CASSLTEVTEAFF
d_call: TRBD1; j_call: TRBJ1-3; v_call: TRBV5-1; clone_size: -; cdr3_nt: TGCGCCAGCAGCCGGACAGGGGATGGAAACACCATATATTTT; cdr3_aa: CASSRTGDGNTIYF
d_call: -; j_call: TRBJ1-5; v_call: TRBV15; clone_size: -; cdr3_nt: TGTGCCACCAGTACGAAGAGCAATCAGCCCCAGCATTTT; cdr3_aa: CATSTKSNQPQHF
d_call: -; j_call: TRBJ1-1; v_call: TRBV7-9; clone_size: -; cdr3_nt: TGTGCCAGCAGCTCGCCCCAGGGCACTGAAGCTTTCTTT; cdr3_aa: CASSSPQGTEAFF
d_call: -; j_call: TRBJ2-7; v_call: TRBV6-4; clone_size: -; cdr3_nt: TGTGCCAGCAGTGACTCGCTGCAGGGGATTCTCCACGAGCAGTACTTC; cdr3_aa: CASSDSLQGILHEQYF
d_call: -; j_call: TRBJ1-2; v_call: TRBV30; clone_size: -; cdr3_nt: TGTGCCTGGAGTAGGTCAGGGATTAACTATGGCTACACCTTC; cdr3_aa: CAWSRSGINYGYTF
d_call: -; j_call: TRBJ2-5; v_call: TRBV29-1; clone_size: -; cdr3_nt: TGCAGCGTTGAAGTAGTGGGGACCCAGTACTTC; cdr3_aa: CSVEVVGTQYF
d_call: -; j_call: TRBJ1-2; v_call: TRBV4-2; clone_size: -; cdr3_nt: TGTGCTAGCAGCCAAGAGACAGTTGCTAACTATGGCTACACCTTC; cdr3_aa: CASSQETVANYGYTF
d_call: -; j_call: TRBJ2-5; v_call: TRBV27; clone_size: -; cdr3_nt: TGTGCCAGCAGTCCCCTGGGGCGGGTCGGCGAGACCCAGTACTTC; cdr3_aa: CASSPLGRVGETQYF
d_call: TRBD2; j_call: TRBJ2-7; v_call: TRBV28; clone_size: -; cdr3_nt: TGTGCCAGCAGCTTTCGGGGGGGGAGGTACGAGCAGTACTTC; cdr3_aa: CASSFRGGRYEQYF
d_call: TRBD1; j_call: TRBJ2-3; v_call: TRBV6-4; clone_size: -; cdr3_nt: TGTGCCAGCAGTAACGGGACAGGGGGCACAGATACGCAGTATTTT; cdr3_aa: CASSNGTGGTDTQYF
d_call: -; j_call: TRBJ2-1; v_call: TRBV10-3; clone_size: -; cdr3_nt: TGTGCCATCGGTAAGGGGCAAGAGACCAATGAGCAGTTCTTC; cdr3_aa: CAIGKGQETNEQFF
d_call: -; j_call: TRBJ2-3; v_call: TRBV10-3; clone_size: -; cdr3_nt: TGTGCCACCCGATTAACAGATACGCAGTATTTT; cdr3_aa: CATRLTDTQYF
d_call: -; j_call: TRBJ2-7; v_call: TRBV14; clone_size: -; cdr3_nt: TGTGCCAGCAGCCCCCCGGGGAGCGAAATATCGCGGGAGCAGTACTTC; cdr3_aa: CASSPPGSEISREQYF
d_call: -; j_call: TRBJ2-5; v_call: TRBV2; clone_size: -; cdr3_nt: TGTGCCAGCAGGCCCTCTAGTGGACAAGAGACCCAGTACTTC; cdr3_aa: CASRPSSGQETQYF
d_call: -; j_call: TRBJ2-3; v_call: TRBV27; clone_size: -; cdr3_nt: TGTGCCAGCAGTTCGATATGGGAAGATACGCAGTATTTT; cdr3_aa: CASSSIWEDTQYF
d_call: -; j_call: TRBJ1-2; v_call: TRBV5-1; clone_size: few; cdr3_nt: TGCGCCAGCAGCCCCCAGGACAGCTATGGCTACACCTTC; cdr3_aa: CASSPQDSYGYTF